This T cell receptor (beta chain) was identified during a study of PD-L1 blockade in urothelial cancer. Study summary: Atezolizumab (1,200 mg intravenously every 3 weeks) began around 2014 for patients. Blood-derived samples held a median roughly 150,000 T cells. Analyzed time points were 3 weeks (second dose) and 6 weeks after therapy began.

The method was immunoSEQ multiplex PCR; TCRdb's version includes in-frame clones alone and lacks a portion of them. The sample yields around 24,000 clones, around 82% seen once. Regarding time point: peripheral blood 6 weeks after treatment start. Patients had urothelial carcinoma that was locally advanced or metastatic. Germline CDR1 is MNHEY and CDR2 is SVGAGI. V lost 6 bases, J lost 3 bases, and 14 bases lay in between. The CDR3 sequence is 14 residues long. The chain uses TRBV6-5 and TRBJ1-1; no clear D. Sequenced here: PBMCs, sampled around atezolizumab (anti-PD-L1) treatment. This clonotype was sampled from a man between 65 and 85 years old with urothelial cancer. CDR3 sequence (DNA): TGTGCCAGCAGAATAAACAGCCAGTACACTGAAGCTTTCTTT. Translated: CASRINSQYTEAFF.